The 23 T cell receptor beta chains given below trace back to one sample, sequenced in a study of radiation and T cells in renal cell carcinoma. Measured with immunoSEQ multiplex PCR; TCRdb has only the in-frame clones, and not every one. The data contain 60,000 to 65,000 clones, around three quarters of them seen just once; the ten biggest clones take up roughly 7%. The time point here: blood 2 weeks post-SBRT. Stated treatment: 15 Gy SBRT to primary tumor, nephrectomy 4 weeks later. The sample consisted of blood, taken from a patient whose treatment included radiotherapy and nephrectomy. Receptor source: a man in his sixties with renal cell carcinoma.

The chain combines TRBV5-1 with TRBJ1-2; 8 nucleotides align to TRBD1. This CDR3 spans 14 amino acids. With 0 bases clipped from V and 5 bases from J, the junction kept 3 bases outside the gene matches. Germline CDR1 and CDR2: SGHRS and YFSETQ. The DNA for the CDR3 is TGCGCCAGCAGCTTGGTTAGGACAGGGTATGGCTACACCTTC. Its protein product is CASSLVRTGYGYTF.

This rearrangement joins TRBV9 to TRBJ2-7, with D uncertain. The CDR3 is 13 residues long. Between the trimmed V and J ends, which lost 0 bases and 3 bases, there was a span of 7 bases. The V gene's germline CDR1 is SGDLS and CDR2 YYNGEE. CDR3 nucleotide sequence: TGTGCCAGCAGCGTAGGTCTTGGCTACGAGCAGTACTTC. It is translated as CASSVGLGYEQYF.

This chain connects TRBV5-1 to TRBJ1-2; 8 bases match TRBD1. This CDR3 comprises 16 residues. The germline V gene encodes CDR1 SGHRS and CDR2 YFSETQ. Trimming at V came to 6 bases and at J to 5 bases, leaving 15 bases not matched to a gene. The CDR3 bases are TGCGCCAGCAACACGGAGGCGTCAGGGGGCCGGTATGGCTACACCTTC. The encoded protein is CASNTEASGGRYGYTF. The variable domain in full, completed from reference TRBV5-1 and TRBJ1-2, reads KAGVTQTPRYLIKTRGQQVTLSCSPISGHRSVSWYQQTPGQGLQFLFEYFSETQRNKGNFPGRFSGRQFSNSRSEMNVSTLELGDSALYLCASNTEASGGRYGYTFGSGTRLTVV.

The chain has TRBV7-2 and TRBJ2-7; 10 bases are a match to TRBD2. CDR1 and CDR2 from the germline V gene are SGHTA and FQGNSA. With V trimmed by 4 bases and J by 2 bases, 5 bases remained unmatched. The CDR3 spans 15 residues. CDR3 sequence: CASSYSGGITYEQYF. The CDR3 DNA reads TGTGCCAGCAGCTATAGCGGGGGGATTACCTACGAGCAGTACTTC.

The chain joins TRBV7-2 to TRBJ2-5, with 10 bases matching TRBD2. Germline V gives CDR1 SGHTA, CDR2 FQGNSA. CDR3 length equals 15 residues. The J segment lost 3 bases and the V segment lost 5 bases, leaving 6 bases of the junction unmatched. The CDR3 nucleotides read TGTGCCAGCAGCACCCGCCTAGCGGGGGAAGAGACCCAGTACTTC. Its translation is CASSTRLAGEETQYF.

The rearrangement links TRBV6-6 to TRBJ1-2; maybe TRBD1 (6 bases). V was cut by 5 bases and J by 2 bases, with 15 bases left in between. Germline V gene sequence: CDR1 MNHNY, CDR2 SVGAGI (reference sequence). CDR3 length equals 15 residues. The CDR3 DNA is TGTGCCAGCAGTCCCTCGGGGGCCCTGAACTATGGCTACACCTTC. Encoded protein: CASSPSGALNYGYTF.

This clone was detected a few times. V usage is TRBV7-6 and J usage is TRBJ2-5; D unresolved. Trimming removed 5 bases from V and 4 bases from J, with 14 bases in between. CDR1 is SGHVS, CDR2 FNYEAQ, per germline. The CDR3 sequence is 14 residues long. The CDR3 protein is CASSALGAGETQYF. CDR3 sequence (DNA): TGTGCCAGCAGCGCCCTGGGTGCTGGAGAGACCCAGTACTTC. The full variable domain, with the rest looked up from reference TRBV7-6 and TRBJ2-5, is GAGVSQSPRYKVTKRGQDVALRCDPISGHVSLYWYRQALGQGPEFLTYFNYEAQQDKSGLPNDRFSAERPEGSISTLTIQRTEQRDSAMYRCASSALGAGETQYFGPGTRLLVL.

V is TRBV20-1 and J is TRBJ1-2; no definite D call. This CDR3 comprises 11 residues. Germline V gene lookup returns CDR1 DFQATT and CDR2 SNEGSKA (reference sequence). V was cut by 5 bases and J by 6 bases, with 10 bases left in between. Here the CDR3 DNA reads TGCAGTGCTCTAGACATTAATGGCTACACCTTC. Amino acid sequence: CSALDINGYTF.

This chain connects TRBV6-5 to TRBJ1-1; D may be TRBD1 (5 bases). This CDR3 comprises 13 residues. The V gene lost 7 bases and the J gene lost 9 bases, with 18 bases spanning the gap. CDR1 and CDR2 from the germline V gene are MNHEY and SVGAGI. The CDR3 DNA sequence: TGTGCCAGCACCCGCGGACCAGGGCGAAAAGCTTTCTTT. Translated, it gives CASTRGPGRKAFF.

This clone came up once. This chain uses TRBV30 with TRBJ2-5; D tentatively fits TRBD1 or TRBD2 (5 bases each). V shed 1 base and J shed 8 bases, with 11 bases lying between them. This CDR3 contains 12 residues. Germline lookup yields CDR1 GTSNPN and CDR2 SVGIG (reference sequence). CDR3 sequence reads: CAWSGDPPTQYF. CDR3 nucleotide sequence: TGTGCCTGGAGTGGGGACCCCCCCACCCAGTACTTC.

This clone appeared once. The V gene is TRBV7-8, the J gene TRBJ1-5, with 9 nucleotides matching TRBD1. The CDR3 has 15 amino acids. CDR1 is SGHVS, CDR2 FQNEAQ, per germline. After removal of 5 bases from V and 6 bases from J, the junction contained 8 bases not matched to a gene. The CDR3: CASSPSGQGGQPQHF. The CDR3 bases are TGTGCCAGCAGCCCCTCGGGACAGGGTGGTCAGCCCCAGCATTTT. The whole variable domain, filled in from reference TRBV7-8 and TRBJ1-5, reads GAGVSQSPRYKVAKRGQDVALRCDPISGHVSLFWYQQALGQGPEFLTYFQNEAQLDKSGLPSDRFFAERPEGSVSTLKIQRTQQEDSAVYLCASSPSGQGGQPQHFGDGTRLSIL.

V gene TRBV7-2 combines with J gene TRBJ2-2; 12 bases fit TRBD2. Germline assignment: CDR1 SGHTA and CDR2 FQGNSA. There are 18 residues in the CDR3. J lost 0 bases, V lost 4 bases, and 6 bases had no gene match. Written as DNA, the CDR3 is TGTGCCAGCAGCTGGACTAGCGGGGTCGACGCGAACACCGGGGAGCTGTTTTTT. This codes for CASSWTSGVDANTGELFF.

The V gene is TRBV19, the J gene TRBJ2-5; D perhaps matches TRBD2 (6 bases). The CDR3 extends over 14 amino acids. Deletions cut 5 bases from V and 2 bases from J, with 12 bases between. Looked up from germline, CDR1 is LNHDA and CDR2 is SQIVND (reference sequence). This chain's CDR3 is CASSAGTAQETQYF. Here the CDR3 DNA reads TGTGCCAGTAGTGCCGGGACTGCACAAGAGACCCAGTACTTC.

This clone showed up just once. V is TRBV18 and J is TRBJ1-2; D possibly corresponds to TRBD1 (6 bases). The CDR3 spans 12 residues. Trimming took 1 base from V and 6 from J, leaving 6 bases between them. Germline loops: CDR1 KGHSH, CDR2 LQKENI. CDR3 amino acids: CASSPRQDGYTF. DNA for the CDR3: TGTGCCAGCTCACCACGACAGGATGGCTACACCTTC.

The table lists this clone with a count of one. The CDR3 DNA reads TGTGCCAGCAGTTCCAACGACCGAAGCTCCTACGAGCAGTACTTC. It specifies CASSSNDRSSYEQYF. The rearrangement joins TRBV28 to TRBJ2-7; D unresolved. V was pared by 4 bases and J by 0 bases, with 13 bases between. Germline CDR1 reads MDHEN; CDR2 reads SYDVKM. The CDR3 loop spans 15 amino acids.

The J gene is TRBJ2-7, the V gene TRBV7-2; D gene ambiguous. This CDR3 comprises 11 residues. Germline V CDR1 and CDR2: SGHTA, FQGNSA. V was pared by 5 bases and J by 2 bases, with 4 bases between. Written as DNA, the CDR3 is TGTGCCAGCAGCGCTACCTACGAGCAGTACTTC. As protein: CASSATYEQYF.

The genes are TRBV5-1 and TRBJ2-1; 11 bases fit TRBD2. Germline CDR1 is SGHRS and CDR2 is YFSETQ. This CDR3 has 16 amino acids. The V gene end was trimmed by 3 bases and the J gene end by 5 bases; junction bases not matched to a gene: 7. The CDR3 sequence is CASSSPILAGDNEQFF. In DNA, the CDR3 is TGCGCCAGCAGCTCTCCGATACTAGCGGGGGACAATGAGCAGTTCTTC. The full variable domain, with the rest looked up from reference TRBV5-1 and TRBJ2-1, is KAGVTQTPRYLIKTRGQQVTLSCSPISGHRSVSWYQQTPGQGLQFLFEYFSETQRNKGNFPGRFSGRQFSNSRSEMNVSTLELGDSALYLCASSSPILAGDNEQFFGPGTRLTVL.

This sequence joins TRBV30 and TRBJ2-3, with D hard to call. With 0 bases removed from V and 3 bases from J, the gap between germline ends came to 13 bases. This CDR3 has 15 residues. Germline CDR1 reads GTSNPN; CDR2 reads SVGIG (reference sequence). The chain's CDR3 is CAWSVLGVETDTQYF. The CDR3 DNA is TGTGCCTGGAGTGTATTAGGTGTAGAGACAGATACGCAGTATTTT.

V gene TRBV6-1 combines with J gene TRBJ1-2; 7 nucleotides agree with TRBD1. The length of the CDR3 is 16 residues. With V trimmed by 2 bases and J by 0 bases, 6 bases remained unmatched. The germline gives CDR1 MNHNS, CDR2 SASEGT. CDR3 amino acids: CASSEMGQLTNYGYTF. The CDR3 region has the DNA TGTGCCAGCAGTGAAATGGGACAGCTGACTAACTATGGCTACACCTTC.

The chain recombines TRBV18 with TRBJ2-7; 7 bases line up with TRBD1. Germline V CDR1 and CDR2: KGHSH, LQKENI. The V segment lost 2 bases and the J segment 3 bases; nucleotides outside the gene matches: 1. The CDR3 loop spans 13 amino acids. Written as DNA, the CDR3 is TGTGCCAGCTCACCAAGACAGGGCTACGAGCAGTACTTC. Protein product: CASSPRQGYEQYF.

In its sample, this clone was seen once. The chain has TRBV7-8 and TRBJ1-3; D is unresolved. This CDR3 contains 16 residues. From germline, CDR1 is SGHVS and CDR2 FQNEAQ. Trimming stripped 6 bases from V and 0 bases from J, with 15 bases between. The DNA for the CDR3 is TGTGCCAGCAGTCGAGCGAGGACGGACTCTGGAAACACCATATATTTT. It is translated as CASSRARTDSGNTIYF.

The chain is built from TRBV25-1 and TRBJ1-2; D gene unclear. The V end was cut by 4 bases, the J end by 4 bases, with 7 bases between. Germline V CDR1 and CDR2: MGHDK, SYGVNS. This CDR3 is 12 amino acids long. The CDR3 DNA reads as TGTGCCAGCAGTGGCAATTCCTATGGCTACACCTTC. Protein product: CASSGNSYGYTF.

V and J are TRBV5-6 and TRBJ2-5; 7 bases fit TRBD2. The junction had 8 bases not matched to a gene; V was cut back by 4 bases and J by 2 bases. The CDR3 runs 15 residues. Germline loops: CDR1 SGHDT, CDR2 YYEEEE. CDR3 sequence: CASSPGSGKQETQYF. Here the CDR3 DNA reads TGTGCCAGCAGCCCCGGCAGCGGGAAACAAGAGACCCAGTACTTC.